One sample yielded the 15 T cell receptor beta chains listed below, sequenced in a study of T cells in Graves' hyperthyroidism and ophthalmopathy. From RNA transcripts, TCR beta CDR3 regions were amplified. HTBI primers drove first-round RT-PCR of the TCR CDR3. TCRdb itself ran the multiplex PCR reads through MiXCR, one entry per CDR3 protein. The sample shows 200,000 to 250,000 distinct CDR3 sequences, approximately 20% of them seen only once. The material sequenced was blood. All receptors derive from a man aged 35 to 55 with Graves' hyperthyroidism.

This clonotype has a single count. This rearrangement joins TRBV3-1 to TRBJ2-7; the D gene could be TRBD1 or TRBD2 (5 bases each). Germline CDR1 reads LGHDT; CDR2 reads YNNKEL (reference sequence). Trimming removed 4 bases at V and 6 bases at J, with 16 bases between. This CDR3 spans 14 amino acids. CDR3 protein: CASSLGASSLEQYF. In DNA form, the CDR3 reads TGTGCCAGCAGCCTCGGGGCTAGCAGCCTCGAGCAGTACTTC.

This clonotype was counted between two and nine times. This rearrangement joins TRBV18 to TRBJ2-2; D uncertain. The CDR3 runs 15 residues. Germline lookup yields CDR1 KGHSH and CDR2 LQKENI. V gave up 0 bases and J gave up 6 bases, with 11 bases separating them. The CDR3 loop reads CASSPPLAEAGELFF. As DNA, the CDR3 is TGTGCCAGCTCACCACCCTTAGCTGAGGCCGGGGAGCTGTTTTTT.

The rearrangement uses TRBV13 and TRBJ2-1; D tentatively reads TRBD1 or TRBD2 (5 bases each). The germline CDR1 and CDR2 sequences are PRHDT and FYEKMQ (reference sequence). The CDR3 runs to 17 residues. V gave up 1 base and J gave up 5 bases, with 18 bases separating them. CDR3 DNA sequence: TGTGCCAGCAGCTTAGAGTTATTCGGGACGGCTAACAATGAGCAGTTCTTC. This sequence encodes CASSLELFGTANNEQFF.

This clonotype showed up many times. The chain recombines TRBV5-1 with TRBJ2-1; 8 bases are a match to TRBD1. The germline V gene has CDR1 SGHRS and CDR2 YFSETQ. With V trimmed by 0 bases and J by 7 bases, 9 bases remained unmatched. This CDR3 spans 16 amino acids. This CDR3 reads CASSLGTGNIRNEQFF. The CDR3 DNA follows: TGCGCCAGCAGCTTGGGGACAGGGAACATTAGGAATGAGCAGTTCTTC. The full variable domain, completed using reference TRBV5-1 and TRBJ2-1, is KAGVTQTPRYLIKTRGQQVTLSCSPISGHRSVSWYQQTPGQGLQFLFEYFSETQRNKGNFPGRFSGRQFSNSRSEMNVSTLELGDSALYLCASSLGTGNIRNEQFFGPGTRLTVL.

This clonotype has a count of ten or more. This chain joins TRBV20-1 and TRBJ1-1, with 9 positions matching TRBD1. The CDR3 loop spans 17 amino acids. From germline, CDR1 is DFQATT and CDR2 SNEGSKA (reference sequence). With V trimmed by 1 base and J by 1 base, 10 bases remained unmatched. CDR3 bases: TGCAGTGCTAGAGCCTTCGGGACAGGGCAGACGAACACTGAAGCTTTCTTT. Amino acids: CSARAFGTGQTNTEAFF.

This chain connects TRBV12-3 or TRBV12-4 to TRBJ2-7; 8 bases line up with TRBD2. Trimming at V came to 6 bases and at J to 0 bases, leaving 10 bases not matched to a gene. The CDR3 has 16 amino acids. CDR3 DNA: TGTGCCAGCAGCCCGGTCGGGGGGGCAAGCTCCTACGAGCAGTACTTC. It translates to CASSPVGGASSYEQYF.

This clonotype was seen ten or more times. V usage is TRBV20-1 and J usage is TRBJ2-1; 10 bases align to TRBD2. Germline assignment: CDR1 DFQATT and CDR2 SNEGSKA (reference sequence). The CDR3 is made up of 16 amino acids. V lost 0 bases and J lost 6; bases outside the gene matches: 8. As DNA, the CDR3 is TGCAGTGCTAGAGATGTTAGCGGGGGGCTCAGCAATGAGCAGTTCTTC. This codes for CSARDVSGGLSNEQFF.

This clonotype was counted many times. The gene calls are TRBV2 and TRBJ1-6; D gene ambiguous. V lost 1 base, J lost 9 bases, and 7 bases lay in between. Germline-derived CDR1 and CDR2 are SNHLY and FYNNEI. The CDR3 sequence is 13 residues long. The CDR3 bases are TGTGCCAGCAGTGAAGGAGTGGGTTCACCCCTCCACTTT. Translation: CASSEGVGSPLHF.

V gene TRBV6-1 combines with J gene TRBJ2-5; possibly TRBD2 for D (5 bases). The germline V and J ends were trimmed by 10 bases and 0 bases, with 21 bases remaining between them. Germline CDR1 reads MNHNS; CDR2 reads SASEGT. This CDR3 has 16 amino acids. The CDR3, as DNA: TGTGCCATCAGGCCCGGGAAATCAAAACACCAAGAGACCCAGTACTTC. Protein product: CAIRPGKSKHQETQYF.

Written as DNA, the CDR3 is TGTGCCAGTACCCCTCTGGCGGGGGGGCCCCAGTTCTTC. It codes for CASTPLAGGPQFF. The chain couples TRBV19 to TRBJ2-5; 9 bases line up with TRBD2. The DNA end is more similar to TRBJ2-1, so the J call may be wrong. Germline V gene lookup returns CDR1 LNHDA and CDR2 SQIVND (reference sequence). CDR3 length: 13 amino acids.

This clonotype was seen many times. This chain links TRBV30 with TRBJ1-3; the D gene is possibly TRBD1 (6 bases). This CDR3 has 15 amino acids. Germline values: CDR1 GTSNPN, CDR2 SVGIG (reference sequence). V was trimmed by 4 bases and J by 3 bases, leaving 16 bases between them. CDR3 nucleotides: TGTGCCTGGAAACCCCCCGGGGGCGATGGAAACACCATATATTTT. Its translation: CAWKPPGGDGNTIYF.

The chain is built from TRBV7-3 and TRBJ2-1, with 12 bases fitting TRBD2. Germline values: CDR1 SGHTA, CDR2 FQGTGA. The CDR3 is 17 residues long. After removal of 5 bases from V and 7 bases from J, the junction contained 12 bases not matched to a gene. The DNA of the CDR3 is TGTGCCAGCAGCCGACTAGCGGGGGCCACGAGAACAAATGAGCAGTTCTTC. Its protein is CASSRLAGATRTNEQFF.

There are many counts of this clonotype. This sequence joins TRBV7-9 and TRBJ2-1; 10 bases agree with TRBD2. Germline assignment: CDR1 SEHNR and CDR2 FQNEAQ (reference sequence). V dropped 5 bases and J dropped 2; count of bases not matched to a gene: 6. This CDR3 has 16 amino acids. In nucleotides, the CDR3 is TGTGCCAGCAGCAGACAGAGCGGGGGGGCCTACAATGAGCAGTTCTTC. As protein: CASSRQSGGAYNEQFF.

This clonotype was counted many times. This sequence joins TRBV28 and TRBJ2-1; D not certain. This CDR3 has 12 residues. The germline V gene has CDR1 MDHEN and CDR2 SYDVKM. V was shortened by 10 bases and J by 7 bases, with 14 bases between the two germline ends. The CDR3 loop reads CATQPWGNEQFF. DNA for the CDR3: TGTGCCACCCAGCCCTGGGGTAATGAGCAGTTCTTC.

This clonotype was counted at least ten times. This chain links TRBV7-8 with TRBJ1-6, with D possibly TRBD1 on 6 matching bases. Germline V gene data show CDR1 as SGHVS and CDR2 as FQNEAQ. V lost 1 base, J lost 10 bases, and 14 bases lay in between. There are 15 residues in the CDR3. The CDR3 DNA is TGTGCCAGCAGCTTAGACAGGGCCAAGCACTCACCCCTCCACTTT. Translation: CASSLDRAKHSPLHF.